The 3 T cell receptor beta chains given below trace back to one sample, sequenced in a study of chronic HIV infection and antiretroviral therapy. TCRdb passed the 5' RACE reads through MiXCR, listing each CDR3 protein once. The sample lists some 46,000 distinct CDR3 sequences, about 20% occurring once. Sequencing used peripheral blood. Every receptor here comes from an adult who had HIV and had not received antiretroviral therapy, or was an uninfected healthy control (not recorded which).

This clonotype was observed a few times. V and J are TRBV28 and TRBJ1-3, with D unresolved. Germline loops: CDR1 MDHEN, CDR2 SYDVKM. The CDR3 runs to 14 residues. V was pared by 3 bases and J by 2 bases, with 8 bases between. Written as DNA, the CDR3 is TGTGCCAGCAGTTTGAATGGAGCTGGAAACACCATATATTTT. Translation: CASSLNGAGNTIYF.

A few counts support this clonotype. This chain connects TRBV12-3 or TRBV12-4 to TRBJ1-1; 9 nucleotides match TRBD1. The length of the CDR3 is 13 residues. With 7 bases clipped from V and 8 bases from J, the junction kept 8 bases outside the gene matches. CDR3 sequence reads: CASNQRDREEAFF. The CDR3 bases are TGTGCCAGCAACCAAAGGGACAGGGAGGAAGCTTTCTTT.

The chain combines TRBV28 with TRBJ1-4, with D possibly being TRBD1 (5 bases). The germline V gene encodes CDR1 MDHEN and CDR2 SYDVKM. V shed 7 bases and J shed 0 bases, with 15 bases lying between them. The CDR3 is 16 amino acids. The CDR3 sequence: CASTLGGSPTNEKLFF. The CDR3 nucleotides read TGTGCCAGCACCCTGGGGGGGAGTCCAACTAATGAAAAACTGTTTTTT.